This T cell receptor beta chain derives from a study of T-cell memory formation after mild COVID-19. Study outcomes and limitations: A subset of responding clones appeared in pre-infection memory, suggesting cross-reactive memory joined.

Trimming at V came to 4 bases and at J to 5 bases, leaving 8 bases not matched to a gene. CDR3 length equals 15 residues. CDR1 is SGHTA, CDR2 FQGTGA, per germline. TCRdb recomputed calls from the 5' RACE reads with MiXCR, one row per CDR3 protein. The table includes some 100,000 distinct CDR3 sequences, around 10% detected once. About this clonotype: Antigen unknown.

Sample: PBMCs or a T cell subset sorted from them (not recorded which). This clonotype was sampled from a man aged 18-30 years who had mild COVID-19 (a few samples of this study predate the infection). Cell type and time point are not known. The rearrangement links TRBV7-3 to TRBJ2-3; 8 bases map to TRBD2. CDR3 bases: TGTGCCAGCAGCTCCAGCGGGGGCCCGGGAGATACGCAGTATTTT. It translates to CASSSSGGPGDTQYF.